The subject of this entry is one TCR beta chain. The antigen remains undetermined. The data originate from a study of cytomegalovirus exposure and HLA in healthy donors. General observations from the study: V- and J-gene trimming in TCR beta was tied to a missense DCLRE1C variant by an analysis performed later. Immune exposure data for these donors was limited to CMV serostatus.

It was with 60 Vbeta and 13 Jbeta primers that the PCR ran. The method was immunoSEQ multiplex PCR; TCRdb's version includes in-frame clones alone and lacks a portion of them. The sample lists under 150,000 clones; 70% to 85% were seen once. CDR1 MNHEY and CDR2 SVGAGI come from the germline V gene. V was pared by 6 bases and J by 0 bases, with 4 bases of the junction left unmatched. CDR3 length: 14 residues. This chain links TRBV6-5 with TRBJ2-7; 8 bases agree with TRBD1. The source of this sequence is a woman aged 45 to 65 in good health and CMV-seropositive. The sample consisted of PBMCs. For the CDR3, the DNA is TGTGCCAGCAGACGACAGGGGCCCTCCTACGAGCAGTACTTC. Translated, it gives CASRRQGPSYEQYF.